This T cell receptor beta chain was retrieved from a study of T cells after yellow fever vaccination. This clonotype was seen many times. TCRdb ran MiXCR on the 5' RACE reads and lists one entry per CDR3 protein. Among tens of thousands of distinct CDR3 sequences listed, roughly 5.5% were seen once. This CDR3 spans 10 amino acids. Germline values: CDR1 SNHLY, CDR2 FYNNEI. This clonotype was sampled from a man between 18 and 35 years old who received the YFV17D yellow fever vaccine. The sample consisted of PBMCs, either bulk or a sorted T-cell subset (CD4+, CD8+, memory, or dextramer-sorted; not recorded which), taken roughly 45 days after the first yellow fever vaccination. The genes are TRBV2 and TRBJ1-1; D ambiguous. CDR3 amino acids: CASGGAEAFF. The DNA for the CDR3 is TGTGCGAGTGGTGGCGCTGAAGCTTTCTTT.